The 21 T cell receptor beta chains in this list originate from one sample, sequenced in a study of CD8+ T cells in alopecia areata. Following extraction, RNA underwent reverse transcription to cDNA, which served as the sequencing template. Profiled with immunoSEQ multiplex PCR; TCRdb holds only in-frame clones, not every one. The sample lists some 120,000 clones, 45% to 50% occurring once. Sequenced: NKG2D-low CD8+ T cells sorted from blood. Source of these receptors: a human donor with alopecia areata.

J is TRBJ1-6 and V is TRBV30; no reliable D call. The CDR3 sequence is 12 residues long. Germline-derived CDR1 and CDR2 are GTSNPN and SVGIG (reference sequence). The germline V and J ends were trimmed by 5 bases and 10 bases, with 12 bases remaining between them. CDR3 nucleotides: TGTGCCTGGGGCTTTCGTAGGTCACCCCTCCACTTT. It translates to CAWGFRRSPLHF.

The chain is built from TRBV4-1 and TRBJ2-3, with 11 bases fitting TRBD2. V trimming: 4 bases; J trimming: 0 bases; junction bases outside the gene matches: 0. This CDR3 has 15 residues. CDR1 MGHRA and CDR2 YSYEKL come from the germline V gene. The CDR3 DNA sequence: TGCGCCAGCAGCCTAGCGGGAGGGAGCACAGATACGCAGTATTTT. It codes for CASSLAGGSTDTQYF.

V is TRBV6-5 and J is TRBJ1-1, with D unresolved. Trimming took off 9 bases at V and 0 bases at J, with 5 bases between the two ends. The CDR3 contains 11 residues. Per germline, CDR1 MNHEY and CDR2 SVGAGI. The CDR3 here is CASRLNTEAFF. DNA of the CDR3: TGTGCCAGTAGATTGAACACTGAAGCTTTCTTT.

V gene TRBV12-5 combines with J gene TRBJ2-7; 8 nucleotides line up with TRBD1. The CDR3 has 12 amino acids. J gave up 4 bases and V 8 bases, and 4 bases lay outside the gene matches. Germline V gene sequence: CDR1 LGHNT, CDR2 FRNRAP. The CDR3 spells CASTGQGYEQYF. Here the CDR3 DNA reads TGTGCTAGTACTGGACAGGGTTACGAGCAGTACTTC.

This clone was observed a few times. The chain has TRBV29-1 and TRBJ2-7; 10 positions agree with TRBD2. The CDR3 is made up of 14 amino acids. From germline, CDR1 is SQVTM and CDR2 ANQGSEA. The trim removed 6 bases at V and 3 bases at J, leaving 8 bases unmatched. The CDR3 loop reads CSVTLASGGYEQYF. The CDR3 DNA reads TGCAGCGTGACGTTGGCTAGCGGGGGCTACGAGCAGTACTTC.

This clone was seen a few times. V and J are TRBV29-1 and TRBJ1-2; D gene uncertain. The V gene lost 5 bases and the J gene lost 5 bases, with 15 bases spanning the gap. The CDR3 is made up of 13 amino acids. Germline V CDR1 and CDR2: SQVTM, ANQGSEA. The CDR3 here is CSVPDPEHYGYTF. The DNA of the CDR3 is TGCAGCGTTCCGGACCCGGAGCATTATGGCTACACCTTC.

This clone was picked up a small number of times. The chain carries TRBV29-1 and TRBJ2-1; D uncertain. Germline loops: CDR1 SQVTM, CDR2 ANQGSEA. CDR3 length: 15 amino acids. Trimming took 2 bases from V and 1 from J, leaving 12 bases between them. CDR3 residues: CSVEYPAQSYNEQFF. DNA for the CDR3: TGCAGCGTTGAATACCCAGCGCAGTCCTACAATGAGCAGTTCTTC.

This chain connects TRBV4-1 to TRBJ1-1; D uncertain. This CDR3 has 14 amino acids. CDR1 and CDR2 (germline): MGHRA, YSYEKL. The ends were cut back, 0 bases at V and 0 bases at J, with 5 bases in the middle. The CDR3 DNA reads TGCGCCAGCAGCCAAGATCCCGTGAACACTGAAGCTTTCTTT. As protein: CASSQDPVNTEAFF.

The chain recombines TRBV30 with TRBJ2-1; D uncertain. The CDR3 extends over 12 amino acids. Germline V gene sequence: CDR1 GTSNPN, CDR2 SVGIG (reference sequence). Trimming took 7 bases from V and 8 from J, leaving 15 bases between them. The CDR3 DNA reads as TGTGCCTTGGACCTGACTGGCGATGAGCAGTTCTTC. Translating it yields CALDLTGDEQFF.

This clone came up a few times. This chain uses TRBV29-1 with TRBJ2-6; no definite D call. The V and J ends lost 5 bases and 6 bases respectively, with 26 bases between them. The CDR3 sequence is 18 residues long. Germline V gene sequence: CDR1 SQVTM, CDR2 ANQGSEA. Written as DNA, the CDR3 is TGCAGCGTTTCCCCCTCGGGCAGGTCCCCCTTCAAGGCCAACGTCCTGACTTTC. Translated, it gives CSVSPSGRSPFKANVLTF.

The genes are TRBV29-1 and TRBJ1-1; a possible D gene is TRBD1 (5 bases). The CDR3 has 15 residues. Germline V gene sequence: CDR1 SQVTM, CDR2 ANQGSEA. V was cut by 2 bases and J by 5 bases, with 18 bases left in between. CDR3 sequence reads: CSVELKLRGRTEAFF. As DNA, the CDR3 is TGCAGCGTTGAATTGAAGTTGCGGGGGAGGACTGAAGCTTTCTTT. The full variable domain, rest sourced from reference TRBV29-1 and TRBJ1-1, is SAVISQKPSRDICQRGTSLTIQCQVDSQVTMMFWYRQQPGQSLTLIATANQGSEATYESGFVIDKFPISRPNLTFSTLTVSNMSPEDSSIYLCSVELKLRGRTEAFFGQGTRLTVV.

The J gene is TRBJ2-1, the V gene TRBV29-1, with 11 positions matching TRBD2. Germline CDR1 reads SQVTM; CDR2 reads ANQGSEA. The V segment lost 0 bases and the J segment 9 bases; nucleotides outside the gene matches: 7. The CDR3 loop spans 15 amino acids. This CDR3 is CSVEDLGLAVGEQFF. CDR3 sequence (DNA): TGCAGCGTTGAAGATTTGGGACTAGCGGTCGGTGAGCAGTTCTTC.

This clone turned up a few times. The rearrangement uses TRBV5-1 and TRBJ2-4; possibly TRBD2 for D (5 bases). Trimming shortened V by 1 base and J by 8 bases, and 10 bases separated the two germline ends. The CDR3 runs to 13 residues. Germline loops: CDR1 SGHRS, CDR2 YFSETQ. The CDR3 nucleotides are TGCGCCAGCAGCTTGTATCCGGAGGACATTCAGTACTTC. It translates to CASSLYPEDIQYF. Full variable domain (rest looked up from reference TRBV5-1 and TRBJ2-4): KAGVTQTPRYLIKTRGQQVTLSCSPISGHRSVSWYQQTPGQGLQFLFEYFSETQRNKGNFPGRFSGRQFSNSRSEMNVSTLELGDSALYLCASSLYPEDIQYFGAGTRLSVL.

The V gene is TRBV29-1, the J gene TRBJ1-2, with D unresolved. CDR3 length equals 9 residues. Germline V gene data show CDR1 as SQVTM and CDR2 as ANQGSEA. The ends were cut back, 4 bases at V and 7 bases at J, with 4 bases in the middle. CDR3 in DNA: TGCAGCGTTGCCGGTGGCTACACCTTC. As protein: CSVAGGYTF.

The chain employs TRBV29-1 and TRBJ2-1; TRBD2 might be the D (7 bases). Germline CDR1 and CDR2: SQVTM and ANQGSEA. The CDR3 loop spans 13 amino acids. V dropped 0 bases and J dropped 10 bases, with 13 bases sitting between them. DNA for the CDR3: TGCAGCGTTGAAGATAGGGGGGGCGAGGAGCAGTTCTTC. It is translated as CSVEDRGGEEQFF.

About this clone itself: The same CDR3 is also encoded by other DNA sequences in this sample. This chain connects TRBV29-1 to TRBJ1-2; D remains unclear. The ends were cut back, 3 bases at V and 8 bases at J, with 4 bases in the middle. CDR3 length: 9 residues. Germline-derived CDR1 and CDR2 are SQVTM and ANQGSEA. CDR3 sequence reads: CSVDSGYTF. CDR3 nucleotides: TGCAGCGTTGATAGCGGCTACACCTTC.

The rearrangement uses TRBV6-5 and TRBJ2-1, with TRBD2 matching 12 bases. With 0 bases clipped from V and 4 bases from J, the junction kept 1 base outside the gene matches. Germline V gene lookup returns CDR1 MNHEY and CDR2 SVGAGI. The length of the CDR3 is 16 residues. CDR3 protein: CASSYSGLAGYNEQFF. DNA for the CDR3: TGTGCCAGCAGTTACTCAGGACTAGCGGGATACAATGAGCAGTTCTTC.

This clone appeared a few times. V and J are TRBV28 and TRBJ2-2; D gene ambiguous. Looked up from germline, CDR1 is MDHEN and CDR2 is SYDVKM. V was cut by 3 bases and J by 2 bases, with 7 bases left in between. The CDR3 totals 14 residues. DNA of the CDR3: TGTGCCAGCAGTTTTGTCCTAAACACCGGGGAGCTGTTTTTT. Its protein product is CASSFVLNTGELFF.

The V call is TRBV28, the J call TRBJ1-2, with D perhaps TRBD1 (6 bases). V lost 5 bases and J 7 bases, leaving 14 bases between the germline ends. The germline CDR1 and CDR2 sequences are MDHEN and SYDVKM. This CDR3 region has 13 residues. The CDR3: CASSVRTDSGYTF. CDR3 DNA: TGTGCCAGCAGTGTTAGGACAGACTCTGGCTACACCTTC.

The chain couples TRBV29-1 to TRBJ2-2; D remains unclear. CDR3 length equals 13 residues. V lost 0 bases, J lost 8 bases, and 10 bases lay in between. Germline CDR1 reads SQVTM; CDR2 reads ANQGSEA. CDR3 in amino acids: CSVEDPDLGELFF. The DNA for the CDR3 is TGCAGCGTTGAAGACCCTGATTTGGGGGAGCTGTTTTTT.

A word on this clone: This sample also contains other DNA sequences that code for the same CDR3. This chain joins TRBV5-6 and TRBJ2-7, with D unclear. The CDR3 has 12 amino acids. V was shortened by 0 bases and J by 5 bases, with 6 bases between the two germline ends. CDR1 and CDR2 from the germline V gene are SGHDT and YYEEEE. Here the CDR3 reads CASSLGPNEQYF. CDR3 nucleotides: TGTGCCAGCAGCTTGGGACCGAACGAGCAGTACTTC.